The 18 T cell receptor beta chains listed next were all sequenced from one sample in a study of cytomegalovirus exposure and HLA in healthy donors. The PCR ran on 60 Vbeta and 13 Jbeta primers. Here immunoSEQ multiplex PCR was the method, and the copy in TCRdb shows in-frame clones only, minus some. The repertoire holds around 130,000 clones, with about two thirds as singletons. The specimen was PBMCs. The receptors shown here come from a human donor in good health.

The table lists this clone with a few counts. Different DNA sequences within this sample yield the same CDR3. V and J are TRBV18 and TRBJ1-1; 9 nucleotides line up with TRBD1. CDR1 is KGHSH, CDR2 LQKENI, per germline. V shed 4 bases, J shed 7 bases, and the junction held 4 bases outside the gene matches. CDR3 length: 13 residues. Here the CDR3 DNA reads TGTGCCAGCTCACGAACAGGGGGCGGTGAAGCTTTCTTT. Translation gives CASSRTGGGEAFF.

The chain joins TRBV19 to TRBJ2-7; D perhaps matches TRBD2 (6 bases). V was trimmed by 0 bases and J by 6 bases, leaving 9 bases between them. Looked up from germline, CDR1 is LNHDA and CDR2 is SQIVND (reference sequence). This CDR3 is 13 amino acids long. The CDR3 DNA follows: TGTGCCAGTAGTATAGATCGGGGACTCGAGCAGTACTTC. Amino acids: CASSIDRGLEQYF.

The CDR3 sequence: CASSVAVTAGIHNEQFF. The CDR3 bases are TGTGCCAGCAGCGTAGCTGTCACAGCGGGGATCCACAATGAGCAGTTCTTC. This chain joins TRBV9 and TRBJ2-1; 7 bases match TRBD2. V trimming: 0 bases; J trimming: 5 bases; junction bases outside the gene matches: 11. This CDR3 contains 17 residues. Germline values: CDR1 SGDLS, CDR2 YYNGEE.

In DNA, the CDR3 is TGTGCCAGCAGCGGCGGGCAACGGCCCCAGCATTTT. As protein: CASSGGQRPQHF. The chain has TRBV28 and TRBJ1-5; D call uncertain. The CDR3 is 12 residues long. The germline V and J ends were trimmed by 6 bases and 9 bases, with 12 bases remaining between them. Germline CDR1 MDHEN, CDR2 SYDVKM. Complete variable domain (other parts from reference TRBV28 and TRBJ1-5): DVKVTQSSRYLVKRTGEKVFLECVQDMDHENMFWYRQDPGLGLRLIYFSYDVKMKEKGDIPEGYSVSREKKERFSLILESASTNQTSMYLCASSGGQRPQHFGDGTRLSIL.

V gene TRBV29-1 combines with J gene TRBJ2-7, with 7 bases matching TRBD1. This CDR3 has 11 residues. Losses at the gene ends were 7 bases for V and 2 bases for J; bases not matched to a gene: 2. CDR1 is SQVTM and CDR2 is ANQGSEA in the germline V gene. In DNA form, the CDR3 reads TGCAGCGGGGGGACAGCCTACGAGCAGTACTTC. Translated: CSGGTAYEQYF.

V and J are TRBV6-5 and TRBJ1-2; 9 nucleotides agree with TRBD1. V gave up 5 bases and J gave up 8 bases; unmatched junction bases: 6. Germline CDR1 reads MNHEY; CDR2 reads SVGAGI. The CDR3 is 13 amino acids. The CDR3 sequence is CASSGDRAGGYTF. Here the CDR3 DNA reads TGTGCCAGCAGTGGGGACAGGGCGGGGGGCTACACCTTC.

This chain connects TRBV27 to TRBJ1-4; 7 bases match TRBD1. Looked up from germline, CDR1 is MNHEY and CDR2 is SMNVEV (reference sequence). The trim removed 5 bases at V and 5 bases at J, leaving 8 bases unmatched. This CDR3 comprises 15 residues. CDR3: CASSLRGIHNEKLFF. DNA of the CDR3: TGTGCCAGCAGTCTCAGGGGGATCCACAATGAAAAACTGTTTTTT.

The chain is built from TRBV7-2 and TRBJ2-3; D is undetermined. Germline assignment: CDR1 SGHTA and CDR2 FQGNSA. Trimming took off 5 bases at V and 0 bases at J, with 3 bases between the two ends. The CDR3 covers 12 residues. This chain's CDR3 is CASSRSTDTQYF. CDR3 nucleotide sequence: TGTGCCAGCAGCCGGAGCACAGATACGCAGTATTTT.

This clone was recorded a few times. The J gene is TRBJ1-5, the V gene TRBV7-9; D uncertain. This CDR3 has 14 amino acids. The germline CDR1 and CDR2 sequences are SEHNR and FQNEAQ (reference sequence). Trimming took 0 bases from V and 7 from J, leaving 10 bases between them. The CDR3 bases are TGTGCCAGCAGCTTAGCATCAGGTGGCCAGCCCCAGCATTTT. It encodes CASSLASGGQPQHF.

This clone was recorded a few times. The CDR3 loop is CASSLSGDYGYTF. The CDR3 nucleotides read TGTGCCAGCAGCTTATCCGGGGACTATGGCTACACCTTC. The chain has TRBV7-2 and TRBJ1-2; unclear D gene. Trimming cost V 2 bases and J 3 bases, with 7 bases left between them. Germline V gene sequence: CDR1 SGHTA, CDR2 FQGNSA. This CDR3 contains 13 residues.

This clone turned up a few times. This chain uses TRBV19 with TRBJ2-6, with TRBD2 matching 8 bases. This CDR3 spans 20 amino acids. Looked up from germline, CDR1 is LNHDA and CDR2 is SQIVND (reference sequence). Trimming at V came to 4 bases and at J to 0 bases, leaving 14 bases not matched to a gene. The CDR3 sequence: CASSNPSGAGGTSGANVLTF. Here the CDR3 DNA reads TGTGCCAGTAGTAACCCCAGTGGGGCGGGGGGAACCTCTGGGGCCAACGTCCTGACTTTC.

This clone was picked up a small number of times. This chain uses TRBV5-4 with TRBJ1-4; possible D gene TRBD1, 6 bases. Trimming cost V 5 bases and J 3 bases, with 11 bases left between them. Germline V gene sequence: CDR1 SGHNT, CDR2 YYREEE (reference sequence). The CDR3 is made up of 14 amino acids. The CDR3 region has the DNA TGTGCCAGCAGAAAAGGGGGGGCTAATGAAAAACTGTTTTTT. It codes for CASRKGGANEKLFF.

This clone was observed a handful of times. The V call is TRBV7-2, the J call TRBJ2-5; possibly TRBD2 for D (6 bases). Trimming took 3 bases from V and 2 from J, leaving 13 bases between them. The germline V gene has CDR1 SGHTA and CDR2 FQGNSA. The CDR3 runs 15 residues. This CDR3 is CASSFLWTKQETQYF. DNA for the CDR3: TGTGCCAGCAGCTTCCTTTGGACTAAACAAGAGACCCAGTACTTC.

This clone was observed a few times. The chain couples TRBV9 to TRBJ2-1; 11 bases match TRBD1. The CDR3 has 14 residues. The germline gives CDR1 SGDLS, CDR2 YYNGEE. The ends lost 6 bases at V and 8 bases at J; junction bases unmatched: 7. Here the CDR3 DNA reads TGTGCCAGCAACTCAGGACAGGGGGCGCATGAGCAGTTCTTC. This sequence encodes CASNSGQGAHEQFF.

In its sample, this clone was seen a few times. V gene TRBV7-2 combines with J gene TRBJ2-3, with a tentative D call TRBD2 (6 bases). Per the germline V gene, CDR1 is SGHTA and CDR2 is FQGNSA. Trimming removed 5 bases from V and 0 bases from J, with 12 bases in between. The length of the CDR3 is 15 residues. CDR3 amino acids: CASSHSGASTDTQYF. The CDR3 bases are TGTGCCAGCAGCCATTCGGGAGCGAGCACAGATACGCAGTATTTT.

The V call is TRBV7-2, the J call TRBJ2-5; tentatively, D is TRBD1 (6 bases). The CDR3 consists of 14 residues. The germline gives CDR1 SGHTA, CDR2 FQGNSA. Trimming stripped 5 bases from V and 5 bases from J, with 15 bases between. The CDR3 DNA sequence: TGTGCCAGCAGCATCAACAGGGCTCCGGAGACCCAGTACTTC. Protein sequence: CASSINRAPETQYF.

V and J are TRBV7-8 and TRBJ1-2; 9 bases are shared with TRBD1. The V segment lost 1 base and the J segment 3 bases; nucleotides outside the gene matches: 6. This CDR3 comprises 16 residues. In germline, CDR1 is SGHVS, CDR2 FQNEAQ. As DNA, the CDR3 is TGTGCCAGCAGCTTAGGAGGACAGGGGTATCACTATGGCTACACCTTC. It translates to CASSLGGQGYHYGYTF. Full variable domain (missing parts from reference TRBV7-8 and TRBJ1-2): GAGVSQSPRYKVAKRGQDVALRCDPISGHVSLFWYQQALGQGPEFLTYFQNEAQLDKSGLPSDRFFAERPEGSVSTLKIQRTQQEDSAVYLCASSLGGQGYHYGYTFGSGTRLTVV.

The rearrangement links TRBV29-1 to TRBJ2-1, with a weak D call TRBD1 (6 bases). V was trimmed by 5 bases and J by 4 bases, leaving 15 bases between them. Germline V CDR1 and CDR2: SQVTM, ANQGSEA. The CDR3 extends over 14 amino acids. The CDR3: CSVQSGTKYNEQFF. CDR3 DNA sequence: TGCAGCGTTCAATCCGGGACAAAATACAATGAGCAGTTCTTC.